This T cell receptor (beta chain) emerged from a study of CD8 T cells in Susac syndrome. In the study overall: Sequenced Susac syndrome patients included roughly 6 with active disease and under ten who were in remission.

Study findings and constraints: The peak of CD8+ clonal expansion in Susac was seen in TEMRA cells and active patients.

Comments on this clonotype: Its antigen is unidentified.

Roughly 0.45 to 1 ug RNA was reverse transcribed with random hexamers. MiXCR, applied by TCRdb to the immunoSEQ multiplex PCR reads, yields one record per CDR3 protein. Of 85,000 to 130,000 distinct CDR3 sequences detected, roughly 94% appear once; the ten largest clones hold 0.41%. V was clipped by 6 bases and J by 0 bases, with 12 bases between them. This CDR3 contains 15 residues. The chain carries TRBV12-3 or TRBV12-4 and TRBJ2-1; D not certain. Sequenced sample: CD8+ T cells from PBMCs. The clonotype originates from a human donor with Susac syndrome. CDR3 nucleotide sequence: TGTGCCAGCAGCGCCGTCGAAAGCTCCTACAATGAGCAGTTCTTC. Translated, it gives CASSAVESSYNEQFF.